This is a list of T cell receptor beta chains from one sample in a study of beta chain features in type 1 diabetes. Clones were read by immunoSEQ multiplex PCR, and TCRdb kept only the in-frame ones, dropping some. This sample has 200,000 to 250,000 clones, with approximately 15% found just once. The sequenced sample consisted of naive CD4+ T cells from blood. These receptors were collected from a man younger than 45 with type 1 diabetes. The CDR3 runs from the conserved cysteine through the conserved F or W. A D gene is named only where the DNA matches it firmly. The listing skips clone size in some rows; elsewhere it reads once, few, many or a size class.

j_call v_call d_call clone_size cdr3_aa cdr3_nt
TRBJ1-2 TRBV14 TRBD1 few CASSPGTDYGYTF TGTGCCAGCAGCCCCGGGACAGACTATGGCTACACCTTC
TRBJ1-4 TRBV30 TRBD1 . CAWSAGQATNEKLFF TGTGCCTGGAGTGCCGGACAGGCAACTAATGAAAAACTGTTTTTT
TRBJ2-1 TRBV4-1 TRBD1 . CASSQAGQGYNEQFF TGCGCCAGCAGCCAAGCCGGACAGGGCTACAATGAGCAGTTCTTC
TRBJ2-5 TRBV25-1 . few CASSEWSGIETQYF TGTGCCAGCAGTGAATGGTCAGGGATAGAGACCCAGTACTTC
TRBJ1-2 TRBV6-5 . . CASSPLDSNYGYTF TGTGCCAGCAGTCCACTGGACAGTAACTATGGCTACACCTTC
TRBJ1-5 TRBV20-1 . few CSAGSKPQHF TGCAGTGCGGGCTCCAAGCCCCAGCATTTT
TRBJ2-7 TRBV19 . . CASRPGTLSSYEQYF TGTGCCTCCCGCCCCGGGACTCTGAGCTCCTACGAGCAGTACTTC
TRBJ2-1 TRBV5-1 . . CASSSGIQTYNEQFF TGCGCCAGCAGTTCCGGGATCCAAACCTACAATGAGCAGTTCTTC
TRBJ1-2 TRBV2 . few CASSERRQYGYTF TGTGCCAGCAGTGAAAGGCGACAGTATGGCTACACCTTC
TRBJ2-7 TRBV10-3 TRBD1 . CATGTGGSYEQYF TGTGCCACCGGGACAGGGGGATCCTACGAGCAGTACTTC
TRBJ2-3 TRBV5-4 TRBD2 few CASSPRLAGTFDTQYF TGTGCCAGCAGCCCGAGATTAGCGGGGACTTTTGATACGCAGTATTTT
TRBJ1-1 TRBV7-9 TRBD1 . CASSRTGGPRLNTEAFF TGTGCCAGCAGCCGGACAGGGGGGCCCCGTCTGAACACTGAAGCTTTCTTT
TRBJ1-5 TRBV6-6 TRBD1 . CASSTGEVEPQHF TGTGCCAGCAGTACAGGGGAAGTAGAGCCCCAGCATTTT
TRBJ2-3 TRBV7-2 . . CASSFGGYTDTQYF TGTGCCAGCAGCTTTGGCGGATACACAGATACGCAGTATTTT
TRBJ1-2 TRBV2 TRBD1 few CASSGGTGFGGYTF TGTGCCAGCAGTGGCGGGACAGGTTTTGGAGGCTACACCTTC
TRBJ1-2 TRBV7-9 . . CASSLDQANYGYTF TGTGCCAGCAGCTTAGATCAGGCTAACTATGGCTACACCTTC
TRBJ2-7 TRBV6-5 . few CASSYSAQGVYEQYF TGTGCCAGCAGTTACTCCGCACAAGGGGTGTACGAGCAGTACTTC
TRBJ2-7 TRBV30 TRBD1 few CAWRRTGIYEQYF TGTGCCTGGAGGAGGACAGGAATCTACGAGCAGTACTTC
TRBJ1-2 TRBV7-9 TRBD1 . CASSYRGSGYTF TGTGCCAGCAGCTACAGGGGCTCGGGCTACACCTTC
TRBJ2-7 TRBV6-6 . . CASLGRGEQYF TGTGCCAGCCTCGGAAGGGGAGAGCAGTACTTC
TRBJ2-7 TRBV18 TRBD1 few CASSPPRQGAYEQYF TGTGCCAGCTCACCACCCCGACAGGGGGCCTACGAGCAGTACTTC
TRBJ1-4 TRBV4-2 TRBD1 few CASSQPGQGAREKLFF TGTGCCAGCAGCCAACCAGGGCAGGGGGCGCGAGAAAAACTGTTTTTT
TRBJ2-5 TRBV13 TRBD2 few CASSSPLAGAGETQYF TGTGCCAGCAGCTCCCCGTTAGCGGGGGCAGGGGAGACCCAGTACTTC
TRBJ2-3 TRBV7-9 . . CASSAQAVPSTDTQYF TGTGCCAGCAGCGCCCAAGCGGTACCTAGCACAGATACGCAGTATTTT
TRBJ2-6 TRBV29-1 TRBD1 few CSARSSWDRGASGANVLTF TGCAGCGCCCGATCCAGTTGGGACAGGGGAGCCTCTGGGGCCAACGTCCTGACTTTC
TRBJ2-2 TRBV27 TRBD1 . CASSFRTGGAGELFF TGTGCCAGCAGTTTCCGGACAGGGGGTGCCGGGGAGCTGTTTTTT
TRBJ2-7 TRBV7-2 TRBD1 few CASSQGTGEYEQYF TGTGCCAGCAGCCAAGGGACAGGGGAATACGAGCAGTACTTC
TRBJ2-7 TRBV7-9 . . CASSRTTYEQYF TGTGCCAGCAGCAGGACTACATACGAGCAGTACTTC
TRBJ2-1 TRBV9 TRBD2 . CASSVAGGGPGYNEQFF TGTGCCAGCAGCGTAGCTGGGGGAGGGCCAGGGTACAATGAGCAGTTCTTC
TRBJ2-2 TRBV13 TRBD1 . CASSPPGTVTGELFF TGTGCCAGCAGTCCCCCCGGGACAGTCACCGGGGAGCTGTTTTTT
TRBJ2-2 TRBV29-1 . . CSVELRGTGELFF TGCAGCGTTGAATTACGGGGCACCGGGGAGCTGTTTTTT
TRBJ2-2 TRBV10-3 . . CAISESVRGFTGELFF TGTGCCATCAGTGAGTCGGTCAGGGGTTTCACCGGGGAGCTGTTTTTT
TRBJ2-7 TRBV18 TRBD1 . CASSPPAGGYEQYF TGTGCCAGCTCACCACCGGCAGGGGGCTACGAGCAGTACTTC
TRBJ1-5 TRBV30 . few CAWGGRGNQPQHF TGTGCCTGGGGGGGCAGGGGCAATCAGCCCCAGCATTTT
TRBJ2-3 TRBV18 . few CASSRLDQDTQYF TGTGCCAGCTCACGGTTAGATCAAGATACGCAGTATTTT
TRBJ2-7 TRBV18 . . CASSPPGLHPNEQYF TGTGCCAGCTCACCGCCGGGACTCCACCCCAACGAGCAGTACTTC
TRBJ2-7 TRBV18 TRBD2 . CASSPRGLAGGTYEQYF TGTGCCAGCTCACCACGGGGACTAGCGGGGGGGACCTACGAGCAGTACTTC
TRBJ1-2 TRBV4-1 . . CASSQDQAGYYGYTF TGCGCCAGCAGCCAAGATCAAGCAGGGTACTATGGCTACACCTTC
TRBJ1-6 TRBV14 . . CASSQGQVVVYNSPLHF TGTGCCAGCAGCCAAGGACAAGTCGTGGTCTATAATTCACCCCTCCACTTT
TRBJ2-3 TRBV11-2 . few CASSSVHRRELYTQYF TGTGCCAGCAGCTCAGTTCATAGACGGGAGTTATATACGCAGTATTTT
TRBJ2-1 TRBV2 TRBD2 few CASSVGGGASEQFF TGTGCCAGCAGTGTAGGCGGGGGGGCCTCTGAGCAGTTCTTC
TRBJ1-1 TRBV27 . . CASSYRGNTEAFF TGTGCCAGCAGTTACCGCGGGAACACTGAAGCTTTCTTT
TRBJ1-1 TRBV6-5 . . CASSKSSVNTEAFF TGTGCCAGCAGTAAATCCAGCGTGAACACTGAAGCTTTCTTT
TRBJ2-1 TRBV10-3 TRBD2 few CAITNSGGPNNEQFF TGTGCCATCACCAATAGCGGGGGGCCGAACAATGAGCAGTTCTTC
TRBJ2-5 TRBV7-7 . . CASSVSTGVEETQYF TGTGCTAGCAGCGTCTCGACGGGGGTGGAAGAGACCCAGTACTTC
TRBJ1-4 TRBV7-9 . . CASSLEGVGEKLFF TGTGCCAGCAGCTTAGAAGGGGTTGGAGAAAAACTGTTTTTT
TRBJ2-7 TRBV5-1 TRBD1 few CASSHGTALYEQYF TGCGCCAGCAGCCATGGGACAGCTCTCTACGAGCAGTACTTC
TRBJ1-2 TRBV11-2 . few CASSLMGQAVGYTF TGTGCCAGCAGCTTAATGGGGCAAGCAGTTGGCTACACCTTC
TRBJ2-3 TRBV14 . . CASSQGHFGTDTQYF TGTGCCAGCAGCCAAGGACACTTTGGTACAGATACGCAGTATTTT
TRBJ1-1 TRBV18 TRBD1 . CASSPNRGNTEAFF TGTGCCAGCTCACCAAACAGGGGGAACACTGAAGCTTTCTTT